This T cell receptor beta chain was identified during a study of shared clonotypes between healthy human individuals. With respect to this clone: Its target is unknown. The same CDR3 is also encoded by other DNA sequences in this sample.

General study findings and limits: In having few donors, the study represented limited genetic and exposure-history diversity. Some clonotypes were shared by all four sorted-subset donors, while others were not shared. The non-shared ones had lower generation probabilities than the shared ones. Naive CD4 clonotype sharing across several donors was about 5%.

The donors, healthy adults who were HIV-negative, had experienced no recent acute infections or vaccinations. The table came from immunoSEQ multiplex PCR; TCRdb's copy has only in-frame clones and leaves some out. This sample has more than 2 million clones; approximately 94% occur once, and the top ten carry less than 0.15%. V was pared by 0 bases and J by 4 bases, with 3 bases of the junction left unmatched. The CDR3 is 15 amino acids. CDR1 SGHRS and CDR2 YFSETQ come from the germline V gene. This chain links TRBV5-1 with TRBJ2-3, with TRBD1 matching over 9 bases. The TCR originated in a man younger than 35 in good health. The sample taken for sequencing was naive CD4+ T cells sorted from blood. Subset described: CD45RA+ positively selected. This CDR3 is CASSLAGQGPDTQYF. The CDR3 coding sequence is TGCGCCAGCAGCTTGGCGGGACAGGGCCCAGATACGCAGTATTTT.